This T cell receptor (beta chain) was captured in a study of STAT3 mutations in large granular lymphocyte leukemia. As for the study in general: Roughly half of the longitudinally sequenced T-LGLL patients carried detectable canonical activating STAT3 mutations. Regarding the study as a whole: TCR clonotype switching after therapy occurred in about 30% of the 18 patients. Every T-cell large granular lymphocyte leukemia patient had at least one immunodominant TCR beta clonotype.

With V trimmed by 4 bases and J by 2 bases, 11 bases remained unmatched. CDR1 SGHDT and CDR2 YYEEEE come from the germline V gene. CDR3 size: 16 residues. Concerning this clone itself: The antigen is not known.

Profiling relied on immunoSEQ multiplex PCR, and the TCRdb table lists in-frame clones only, not all of them. The table has approximately 30,000 clones, roughly 80% seen once; the top ten hold about 30%. The sample comprised peripheral blood mononuclear cells. The rearrangement uses TRBV5-6 and TRBJ2-5; TRBD2 matches 7 bases. This receptor was taken from a woman aged 45-65 years with T-cell large granular lymphocyte leukemia. Some clones in this sample may be carry-over from other donors' samples. Written as DNA, the CDR3 is TGTGCCAGCAGCCTAGGCTTGGGGGGGGGTCAAGAGACCCAGTACTTC. Amino acids: CASSLGLGGGQETQYF.